The clone carrying this TCR beta chain was observed a few times. No antigen is known for it. Treatment reported: AdE1-LMPpoly-expanded autologous EBV-specific T-cell therapy followed by anti-PD-1 nivolumab. Here immunoSEQ multiplex PCR was the method, and the copy in TCRdb shows in-frame clones only, minus some. This repertoire shows about 17,000 clones, over 80% found once; its top ten account for approximately 28%. This sample stems from a study of EBV T-cell therapy then PD-1 blockade in nasopharyngeal carcinoma. The trim removed 4 bases at V and 0 bases at J, leaving 7 bases unmatched. This CDR3 is 16 amino acids long. Germline CDR1 and CDR2: SGHRS and YFSETQ.

The rearrangement joins TRBV5-1 to TRBJ2-7; 10 bases are shared with TRBD2. The receptor was isolated from a middle-aged man with nasopharyngeal carcinoma. This material consisted of CD8+ T cells from blood, taken at day 0 from a patient whose treatment included autologous EBV-specific T cells and nivolumab. CDR3 sequence (DNA): TGCGCCAGCAGCAGAGAGGGACTAGCGAGCTCCTACGAGCAGTACTTC. Encoded protein: CASSREGLASSYEQYF.